This T cell receptor (beta chain) was obtained from a study of shared clonotypes between healthy human individuals. Study outcomes and limitations: Sampling used blood alone; tissue repertoires probably differ. Naive CD4 clonotypes were shared across a handful of donors at 5% to 6%. Memory subsets generally showed smaller estimated richness than naive subsets did.

CD45RA-negative memory and CD45RA+ naive subsets were split from the CD4+ cells. Produced via immunoSEQ multiplex PCR; TCRdb's table is partial and in-frame only. The profile shows roughly 1 million clones, 75% of them singletons. With respect to this clone: Its antigen is unknown.

This CDR3 contains 18 residues. CDR1 and CDR2 from the germline V gene are MGHRA and YSYEKL. The receptor was isolated from a man in his late teens or twenties in good health. Input material: memory CD4+ T cells sorted from blood. Regarding subset: CD45RA-negative fraction. V usage is TRBV4-1 and J usage is TRBJ2-5, with 12 nucleotides matching TRBD2. With the DNA end fitting TRBJ2-7 better, the J assignment may be wrong. The CDR3 reads CASSQDMETSGSHYEQYF. In DNA, the CDR3 is TGCGCCAGCAGCCAAGATATGGAGACTAGCGGGAGCCACTACGAGCAGTACTTC.